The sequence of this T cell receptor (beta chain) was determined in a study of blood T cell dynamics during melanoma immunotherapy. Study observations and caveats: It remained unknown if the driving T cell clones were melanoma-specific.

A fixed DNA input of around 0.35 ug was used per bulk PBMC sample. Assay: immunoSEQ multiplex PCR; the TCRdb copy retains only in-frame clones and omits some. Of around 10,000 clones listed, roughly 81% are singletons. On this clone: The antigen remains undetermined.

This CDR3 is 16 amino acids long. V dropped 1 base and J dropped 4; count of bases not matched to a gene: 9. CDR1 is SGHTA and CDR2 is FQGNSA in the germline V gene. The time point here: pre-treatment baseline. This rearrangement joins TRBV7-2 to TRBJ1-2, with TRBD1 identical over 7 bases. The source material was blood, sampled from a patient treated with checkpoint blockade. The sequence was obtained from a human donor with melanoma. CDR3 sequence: CASSLGPLDRAYGYTF. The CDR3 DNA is TGTGCCAGCAGCTTAGGTCCCTTAGACAGGGCCTATGGCTACACCTTC.